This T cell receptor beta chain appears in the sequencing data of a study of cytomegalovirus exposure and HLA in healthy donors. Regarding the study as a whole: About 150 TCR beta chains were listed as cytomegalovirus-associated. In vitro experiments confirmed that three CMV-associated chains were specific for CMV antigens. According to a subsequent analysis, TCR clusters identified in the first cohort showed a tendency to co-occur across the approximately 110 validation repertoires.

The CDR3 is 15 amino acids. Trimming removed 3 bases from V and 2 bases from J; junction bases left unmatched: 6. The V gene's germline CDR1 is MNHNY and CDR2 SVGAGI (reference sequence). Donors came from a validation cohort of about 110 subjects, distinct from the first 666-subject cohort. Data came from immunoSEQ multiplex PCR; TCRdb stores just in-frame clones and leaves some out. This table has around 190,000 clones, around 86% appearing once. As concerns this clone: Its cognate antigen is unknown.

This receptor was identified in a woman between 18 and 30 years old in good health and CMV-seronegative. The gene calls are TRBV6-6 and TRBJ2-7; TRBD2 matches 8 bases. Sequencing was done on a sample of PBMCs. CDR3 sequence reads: CASSYRAGEAYEQYF. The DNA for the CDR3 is TGTGCCAGCAGTTATCGAGCGGGAGAGGCCTACGAGCAGTACTTC.